This T cell receptor (beta chain) appears in the sequencing data of a study of blood T cell repertoires in COVID-19. Study-wide context: Material from acute and convalescent COVID-19 was sourced from the United States, Italy and Spain.

Per the study methods: For nucleated cells, counts were estimated from reference gene primer amplification. Some clones are missing from TCRdb's copy, which holds only in-frame ones; the method was immunoSEQ multiplex PCR. For V, J and clone size, that table is used; D and trimming come from the DNA. The repertoire consists of approximately 330,000 clones, with about 86% occurring once and the leading ten covering around 4.5%. Participant age was about 18 to 100 years, and participants resided in about 25 US areas. The CDR3 sequence is 11 residues long. Trimming shortened V by 6 bases and J by 6 bases, and 11 bases separated the two germline ends. CDR1 is SQVTM and CDR2 is ANQGSEA in the germline V gene.

The J gene is TRBJ1-2, the V gene TRBV29-1; D is possibly TRBD1 (5 bases). The sequence was obtained from a woman in her forties with acute COVID-19. The sequenced sample consisted of PBMCs or T cells enriched from blood (not recorded which). DNA for the CDR3: TGCAGCGTGGAGGGACTCCATGGCTACACCTTC. Its protein is CSVEGLHGYTF.